The entry below gives a single TCR beta chain sequence along with its context. The authors' processing: Nucleated cell counts were estimated from reference gene primer amplification. Clones were read by immunoSEQ multiplex PCR, and TCRdb kept only the in-frame ones, dropping some. The DNA was the basis for D and trimming; V, J and clone size are from that table. The sample consists of 150,000 or so clones, 70% to 90% of them appearing once. This record comes from a study of blood T cell repertoires in COVID-19. Overall study: COVID-19 samples collected from the United States, Italy and Spain covered acute and convalescent phases. From T cells, B-cell-depleted T cells, or PBMCs came the material, which was cDNA or gDNA.

The clonotype was recovered from a human donor in a cohort sampled during active COVID-19. Sequencing was carried out using peripheral blood.

CDR3 in DNA: TGTGCCAGCACCCTAGGGGGCTCGGAAAAACTGTTTTTT. It is translated as CASTLGGSEKLFF. The chain couples TRBV28 to TRBJ1-4; 7 nucleotides match TRBD1. V trimming: 7 bases; J trimming: 8 bases; junction bases outside the gene matches: 7. The CDR3 has 13 residues. Germline lookup yields CDR1 MDHEN and CDR2 SYDVKM. Complete variable domain (other parts from reference TRBV28 and TRBJ1-4): DVKVTQSSRYLVKRTGEKVFLECVQDMDHENMFWYRQDPGLGLRLIYFSYDVKMKEKGDIPEGYSVSREKKERFSLILESASTNQTSMYLCASTLGGSEKLFFGSGTQLSVL.